This TCR beta chain was documented in a study of blood T cells in healthy people across ages. With respect to this clonotype: The antigen remains unidentified. One base away lies a much larger clone, so this may be a sequencing read error.

The CDR3 contains 17 residues. V lost 0 bases, J lost 6 bases, and 10 bases stayed unmatched. CDR1 is LGHNA and CDR2 is YSLEER in the germline V gene. Whole-study findings and limits: Across the age range, TCR beta diversity per million T cells fell in a roughly linear way. Investigators treated diversity estimates from one million T cells as underestimates. Donors of long life had a larger count of naive CD4+ cells and greater diversity than aged donors.

Per individual sample, total RNA of at least 6 micrograms was extracted. Alongside a J-beta primer mix, a sample-barcoded 5' primer served in a second PCR lasting 7 to 11 cycles. TCRdb processed the 5' RACE reads anew with MiXCR; each CDR3 protein has one entry. Among roughly 900,000 distinct CDR3 sequences listed, around 28% were seen once. Sequences were obtained from blood. The chain couples TRBV4-3 to TRBJ1-2; 10 bases fit TRBD1. The receptor's source is a woman aged 80 or over in good health. Here the CDR3 DNA reads TGCGCCAGCAGCCAAGACAGGGGGACAGGGGTAGTCCATGGCTACACCTTC. Amino acids: CASSQDRGTGVVHGYTF.